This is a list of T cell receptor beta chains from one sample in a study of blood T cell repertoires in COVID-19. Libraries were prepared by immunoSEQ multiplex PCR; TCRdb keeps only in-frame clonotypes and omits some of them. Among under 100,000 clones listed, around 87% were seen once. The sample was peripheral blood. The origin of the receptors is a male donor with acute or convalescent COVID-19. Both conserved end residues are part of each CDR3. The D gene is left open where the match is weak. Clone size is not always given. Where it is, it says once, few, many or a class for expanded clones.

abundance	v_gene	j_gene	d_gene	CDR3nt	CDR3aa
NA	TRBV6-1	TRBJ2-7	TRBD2	TGTGCCAGCAGTGATTGGCTAGCGGGGGGCCGAAGCTCCTACGAGCAGTACTTC	CASSDWLAGGRSSYEQYF
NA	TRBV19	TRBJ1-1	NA	TGTGCCACGGGAGTGCGCACTGAAGCTTTCTTT	CATGVRTEAFF
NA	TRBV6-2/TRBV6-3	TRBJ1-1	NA	TGTGCCAGCAGTTACCAGGACACTGAAGCTTTCTTT	CASSYQDTEAFF
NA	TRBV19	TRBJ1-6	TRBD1	TGTGCCAGTAGTATACAGGGGGCCGCCTATAATTCACCCCTCCACTTT	CASSIQGAAYNSPLHF
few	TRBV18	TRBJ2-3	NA	TGTGCCAGCTCACCAGGAAATCTGAGGAACACAGATACGCAGTATTTT	CASSPGNLRNTDTQYF
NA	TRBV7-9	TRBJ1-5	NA	TGTGCCAGCAGCTTACCTGGCCAGCCCCAGCATTTT	CASSLPGQPQHF
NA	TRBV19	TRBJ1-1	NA	TGTGCCAGTAGTAAGGGGGTCCGAGGTTACACTGAAGCTTTCTTT	CASSKGVRGYTEAFF
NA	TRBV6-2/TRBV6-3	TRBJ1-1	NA	TGTGCCAGCAGTTGGTTAAGGGGTGGCGAAGCTTTCTTT	CASSWLRGGEAFF
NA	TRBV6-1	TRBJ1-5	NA	TGTGCCAGCAGACTCAACAGGGTTGGCAATCAGCCCCAGCATTTT	CASRLNRVGNQPQHF
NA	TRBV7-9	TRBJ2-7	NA	TGTGCCAGCAGCCCCCGGCAGGGAGGATACGAGCAGTACTTC	CASSPRQGGYEQYF
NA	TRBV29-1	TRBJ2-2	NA	TGCAGTTTCCGGGACACCGGGGAGCTGTTTTTT	CSFRDTGELFF
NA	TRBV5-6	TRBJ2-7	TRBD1	TGTGCCAGCAGCTTTTGGACAGGGAACTACGAGCAGTACTTC	CASSFWTGNYEQYF
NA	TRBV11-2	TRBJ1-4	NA	TGTGCCAGCAGCTTAAGGGGCCCAGGGGTGAATGAAAAACTGTTTTTT	CASSLRGPGVNEKLFF
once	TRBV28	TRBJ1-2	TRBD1	TGTGCCAGCAGTTTCGGAAGGGGGCGTAACTATGGCTACACCTTC	CASSFGRGRNYGYTF
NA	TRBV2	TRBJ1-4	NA	TGTGCCACCAAAGCGAGCGGTACCTCTAATGAAAAACTGTTTTTT	CATKASGTSNEKLFF